This entry features one T cell receptor beta chain sequence. It lacks a known antigen. No clone much larger than this one lies a single base away; base qualities are absent. This sample is drawn from a study of shared clonotypes between healthy human individuals (dated by TCRdb to about 2020). About the full investigation: The cohort included three men and two women between 18 and 49 years of age. Per donor, three plates each were used for CD4 naive and CD4 memory, two for CD8 naive, and one for CD8 memory. Blood TCR repertoires of five healthy adults were deeply sequenced to estimate repertoire size and the extent of clonotype sharing between individuals. To increase sequencing depth and limit assay-specific biases, different laboratories used diverse techniques to prepare libraries and sequence TCR repertoires. Between about 0.9 and 8.9 billion PBMCs per donor were obtained by leukapheresis.

For the CD8 naive samples, CD45RO-negative cells were positively selected for CCR7, yielding a CD45RA+CCR7+ population from which TemRA cells were excluded. The donors were healthy, HIV-negative adults who had no recently reported acute infections or vaccinations. Only Caucasian adults living in Nashville, Tennessee, USA were represented among the donors. Blood was collected by leukapheresis, and PBMCs were isolated by Ficoll-Histopaque density gradient centrifugation and then cryopreserved in liquid nitrogen vapor phase. Purity and quantity of every magnetically sorted T cell population were checked by analytical flow cytometry. From each sorted fraction, genomic DNA was isolated and quantified by UV absorbance on a Nanodrop 2000c. From its cysteine to its phenylalanine, the CDR3 spans 15 amino acids. Only the CDR3 DNA is retained, 45 bases long and in frame from the first base. The CDR1 and CDR2 encoded by the germline V gene are MNHEY and SVGAGI. V is trimmed back by 6 bases and J by 0 bases, and the junction contains 4 bases that no gene match accounts for.

Results and caveats for the whole study, not just this receptor: Across four donors, about 4.5% of naive CD4, 3% to 3.5% of naive CD8, about 2% of memory CD4, and about 0.4% of memory CD8 clonotypes were shared. Naive subsets generally had larger estimated clonotype richness than memory subsets. The genetic and exposure-history diversity represented was limited by the small number of donors. Only blood was sampled, and tissue TCR repertoires likely differ from those in blood. Clonotypes shared by all four sorted-subset donors showed higher generation probabilities than non-shared clonotypes. Incomplete sequencing was indicated by rarefaction of sorted-subset datasets, despite the large sequencing depth. Pairwise subsampling led to the expectation that sequencing depth would affect the degree of clonotype sharing among donors.

TCR CDR3 regions were amplified from genomic DNA by multiplex PCR using the deep immunoSEQ assay. Extracted genomic DNA from each cell subset was distributed evenly across all wells of several immunoSEQ 96-well plates, and each plate was treated as a replicate. For sorted subsets, roughly 190 ng of genomic DNA, equivalent to 25,000 to 35,000 T cell genomes, went into each replicate PCR. Purified libraries were quantified with a Qubit 3.0 fluorometer, sized on a Bioanalyzer 2100, and re-quantified with the KAPA Library Quantification kit. A separate single-read 150-cycle Illumina NextSeq 550 flow cell was used to sequence each immunoSEQ 96-well plate. Concerning the study's data processing: Because the immunoSEQ output held only junctional sequences and lacked quality scores, the filtering could not match the filtering applied to full-length reads. To assign V/J genes and CDR3, sequences were annotated using PyIR, a Python wrapper for IgBLAST v1.9, with IMGT germline references. Any read was removed if the V/J assignment was weak (E-value above 1e-6), the CDR3 was missing, or the read contained stop codons, out-of-frame junctions, or ambiguous translated residues. A V3J clonotype was defined by an identical inferred V gene, J gene, and CDR3 amino acid sequence. The percentage overlap between two repertoires was calculated by dividing the number of shared unique clonotypes by the size of the smaller repertoire. Three approaches were used to assess repertoire richness: RTK rarefaction, the Chao1 estimator, and Recon v2.1 estimates of unobserved clonotypes. OLGA was used to compute generation probabilities for all TCRbeta clonotypes that the gDNA method yielded from a few donors. In TCRdb, the immuneACCESS table is reduced to in-frame sequences with V and J assigned. These tables do not hold every clone; where another copy was compared, an unresolved V gene accounts for under half, and the others remain unexplained. The V and J calls and the clone size are those of that table, but D and trimming were determined from the DNA. This sample gives 1.5 million to 2.5 million clones in total; roughly 94% of them show up just once. Of the sample, 1.2% falls within the top ten clones.

The sequenced sample was naive CD8+ T cells sorted from blood. According to the study, the label for this sample's cell subset or site signals: CD45RA+CCR7+. The clonotype originates from a man between 18 and 29 years old in good health. The chain uses TRBV6-5 and TRBJ2-1, with TRBD1 matching 8 junction bases. Here the CDR3 is given as CASRGQAGSYNEQFF. The nucleotide sequence reads as follows: TGTGCCAGCAGGGGACAGGCTGGCTCCTACAATGAGCAGTTCTTC.